This TCR beta chain was recorded in a study of spatial heterogeneity in lung cancer. TCRdb independently ran MiXCR on the 5' RACE reads; one entry per CDR3 protein. The repertoire holds about 82,000 distinct CDR3 sequences, with roughly 12% as singletons. This clonotype showed up just a few times. CDR3 length: 13 residues. V lost 3 bases and J lost 10, with 15 bases in between. CDR1 is LNHNV, CDR2 YYDKDF, per germline (reference sequence). Time point in this sample: sample taken at primary tumor resection. Sequencing was performed on whole RNA extracted from tumor and nontumor lung tissue, or from frozen PBMC, and the material was left unsorted.

The sequence was obtained from a male donor with early-stage non-small cell lung cancer. Material: PBMCs, obtained at surgery. The chain recombines TRBV15 with TRBJ1-2; no clear D. CDR3 in DNA: TGTGCCACCAGCAGGAGGACCCGTTCAGACTACACCTTC. This encodes CATSRRTRSDYTF.